One and the same sample provided the 30 T cell receptor beta chains below, sequenced in a study of CD8+ T cells in alopecia areata. It was from alopecia areata patients that lesional scalp punch biopsies and peripheral blood were collected. Following extraction, RNA underwent reverse transcription to cDNA, which served as the sequencing template. Sequencing was performed with immunoSEQ multiplex PCR; in TCRdb, only in-frame clones are kept and a portion is missing. This sample has thousands of clones, with 60% to 70% found just once. This specimen consisted of skin, obtained at week 0. All receptors derive from a human donor with alopecia areata.

This clone appeared a few times. The chain is built from TRBV14 and TRBJ2-4; D is perhaps TRBD1 (5 bases). The CDR3 runs 12 residues. Germline values: CDR1 SGHDN, CDR2 FVKESK. V was cut by 2 bases and J by 6 bases, with 5 bases left in between. CDR3 loop: CASSQQGNIQYF. In DNA, the CDR3 is TGTGCCAGCAGCCAACAGGGAAACATTCAGTACTTC.

The chain has TRBV10-3 and TRBJ1-2, with D unclear. V lost 3 bases to trimming and J lost 5 bases, with 7 bases between them. The CDR3 is 12 amino acids. The V gene's germline CDR1 is ENHRY and CDR2 SYGVKD. The DNA of the CDR3 is TGTGCCATCAGTGACGAGGGATATGGCTACACCTTC. Encoded protein: CAISDEGYGYTF.

The V gene is TRBV10-3, the J gene TRBJ1-2; possibly TRBD1 for D (6 bases). The V gene lost 4 bases and the J gene lost 1 base, with 10 bases spanning the gap. This CDR3 is built from 14 residues. Germline V gives CDR1 ENHRY, CDR2 SYGVKD. The CDR3 DNA sequence: TGTGCCATCAGTGGCCGACAGGATAACTATGGCTACACCTTC. As protein: CAISGRQDNYGYTF.

This clone has only a few counts. Sequence at one end of the junction differs from germline and may be a read error. The CDR3 here is CASSEEGQAIF. CDR3 nucleotides: TGTGCCAGCAGTGAGGAGGGACAGGCTATCTTC. The chain is built from TRBV2 and TRBJ1-2; TRBD1 agrees at 8 bases. The CDR3 has 11 amino acids. Germline values: CDR1 SNHLY, CDR2 FYNNEI.

The chain couples TRBV14 to TRBJ2-1; a weak D match, TRBD2 (5 bases). This CDR3 contains 13 residues. Per the germline V gene, CDR1 is SGHDN and CDR2 is FVKESK. Trimming cost V 4 bases and J 7 bases, with 11 bases left between them. DNA of the CDR3: TGTGCCAGCAGCCTCGGACTGACTAATGAGCAGTTCTTC. Translated: CASSLGLTNEQFF.

As to this clone: The same CDR3 also results from other DNA sequences found in this sample. The rearrangement links TRBV4-2 to TRBJ2-5; 9 nucleotides match TRBD2. V trimming: 0 bases; J trimming: 1 base; junction bases outside the gene matches: 3. CDR3 size: 16 residues. In germline, CDR1 is LGHNA, CDR2 YNFKEQ. The CDR3 bases are TGTGCCAGCAGCCAAGATGGGCGGGGGGGCCAAGAGACCCAGTACTTC. It is translated as CASSQDGRGGQETQYF.

This clone was counted once. The CDR3 is CASSQDRRGSNQPQHF. CDR3 in DNA: TGTGCCAGCAGCCAAGATAGGAGGGGTAGCAATCAGCCCCAGCATTTT. The chain uses TRBV4-2 and TRBJ1-5; the D gene is possibly TRBD1 (5 bases). V lost 0 bases and J lost 0, with 9 bases in between. The germline gives CDR1 LGHNA, CDR2 YNFKEQ. The CDR3 is 16 amino acids.

A few counts support this clone. Given the absence of the conserved phenylalanine or tryptophan at the CDR3 end, a read error is likely. Because the CDR3's place on the DNA is in doubt, the DNA is left out and the CDR3 is given as listed by TCRdb. This chain uses TRBV27 with TRBJ2-7; TRBD2 is taken as the D call from the table, unchecked against the DNA. The CDR3 sequence runs 10 residues, both termini included. CDR1 is MNHEY, CDR2 SMNVEV, per germline (reference sequence). CDR3 region: CASSLSDCLT.

The rearrangement links TRBV10-3 to TRBJ2-5; TRBD1 matches 9 bases. In germline, CDR1 is ENHRY, CDR2 SYGVKD. CDR3 length equals 17 residues. The V gene end was trimmed by 3 bases and the J gene end by 4 bases; junction bases not matched to a gene: 12. The CDR3 region is CAISEGGSDRGRETQYF. CDR3 nucleotide sequence: TGTGCCATCAGTGAAGGAGGGTCGGACAGGGGTCGAGAGACCCAGTACTTC.

The V and J genes are TRBV7-8 and TRBJ2-1; 8 nucleotides agree with TRBD2. The CDR3 runs 16 residues. V gave up 5 bases and J gave up 4 bases; unmatched junction bases: 10. Germline V gives CDR1 SGHVS, CDR2 FQNEAQ. CDR3 amino acids: CASSPIQRGPYNEQFF. The CDR3 nucleotides are TGTGCCAGCAGCCCAATTCAGCGGGGGCCTTACAATGAGCAGTTCTTC.

The CDR3 DNA sequence: TGTGCCAGCAGCTCGCGGGACTCGATAAGCACAGATACGCAGTATTTT. Protein product: CASSSRDSISTDTQYF. The gene calls are TRBV4-2 and TRBJ2-3; a possible D gene is TRBD2 (6 bases). With 5 bases removed from V and 0 bases from J, the gap between germline ends came to 15 bases. The germline CDR1 and CDR2 sequences are LGHNA and YNFKEQ. The CDR3 spans 16 residues.

The chain couples TRBV27 to TRBJ1-4, with no clear D. The CDR3 totals 14 residues. Trimming shortened V by 10 bases and J by 10 bases, and 22 bases separated the two germline ends. Per the germline V gene, CDR1 is MNHEY and CDR2 is SMNVEV (reference sequence). The CDR3 nucleotides are TGTGCCACAGATACGGGTGCCAGCCAAGGAAAACTGTTTTTT. It codes for CATDTGASQGKLFF.

The chain carries TRBV28 and TRBJ2-5; D remains unclear. Near its end, the DNA agrees better with TRBJ2-7, so the J call may be wrong. CDR1 and CDR2 from the germline V gene are MDHEN and SYDVKM. CDR3 length: 15 amino acids. CDR3 DNA: TGTGCCAGCAGTTCCCGGACCGTTTTTTCCTACGAGCAGTACTTC. Amino acid sequence: CASSSRTVFSYEQYF.

The chain couples TRBV18 to TRBJ2-3; 7 bases are shared with TRBD2. The V gene's germline CDR1 is KGHSH and CDR2 LQKENI. V lost 5 bases, J lost 10 bases, and 6 bases stayed unmatched. The CDR3 sequence is 12 residues long. For the CDR3, the DNA is TGTGCCAGCTCAACCGGGACTACTGCGCAGTATTTT. Amino acids: CASSTGTTAQYF.

The rearrangement joins TRBV25-1 to TRBJ2-3; D may be TRBD2 (5 bases). There are 14 residues in the CDR3. Per the germline V gene, CDR1 is MGHDK and CDR2 is SYGVNS. The V end lost 11 bases, the J end lost 6 bases, and 21 bases lay between the germline ends. The CDR3 DNA reads TGTGCCTGCTGTGTGCCCGGGAACCCTGATACGCAGTATTTT. This gives the protein CACCVPGNPDTQYF.

This chain connects TRBV5-8 to TRBJ2-5, with 12 bases identical to TRBD1. The CDR3 has 16 amino acids. The germline CDR1 and CDR2 sequences are SGHTS and YDEGEE. Unmatched junction bases numbered 9, after V lost 4 bases and J lost 5 bases. The chain's CDR3 is CASSPRGTGGMETQYF. The DNA for the CDR3 is TGTGCCAGCAGCCCCCGCGGGACAGGGGGCATGGAGACCCAGTACTTC.

The chain couples TRBV6-5 to TRBJ1-5; perhaps TRBD1 as D (5 bases). This CDR3 contains 14 residues. Germline V gives CDR1 MNHEY, CDR2 SVGAGI. V gave up 5 bases and J gave up 3 bases, with 11 bases separating them. In DNA form, the CDR3 reads TGTGCCAGCAGTCTAACAGGTTTCAATCAGCCCCAGCATTTT. Translated, it gives CASSLTGFNQPQHF.

CDR3 DNA: TGCGCCAGCAGCCAAGATTCTTGGGGGTTGGCCAAAAACATTCAGTACTTC. It specifies CASSQDSWGLAKNIQYF. V and J are TRBV4-1 and TRBJ2-4; D could derive from TRBD1 or TRBD2 (5 bases each). The CDR3 is made up of 17 amino acids. Trimming took off 0 bases at V and 1 base at J, with 13 bases between the two ends. Germline loops: CDR1 MGHRA, CDR2 YSYEKL.

In regard to this clone: A junction end diverges from the germline sequence, so it may reflect a read error. The identical CDR3 is also encoded by other nucleotide sequences in the sample. This chain's CDR3 is CASSRGGNQPQHF. DNA of the CDR3: TGTGCCAGCAGCCGAGGGGGCAATCAGCCCCAGCATTTT. V is TRBV5-1 and J is TRBJ1-5, with D possibly TRBD1 on 5 matching bases. Per the germline V gene, CDR1 is SGHRS and CDR2 is YFSETQ. CDR3 length: 13 residues.

This clone showed up just once. The chain carries TRBV7-6 and TRBJ2-1, with 8 bases fitting TRBD1. The ends lost 3 bases at V and 0 bases at J; junction bases unmatched: 4. The CDR3 spans 16 residues. The germline V gene encodes CDR1 SGHVS and CDR2 FNYEAQ. The CDR3 coding sequence is TGTGCCAGCAGCTTCCTGACAGGGGACTCCTACAATGAGCAGTTCTTC. The encoded protein is CASSFLTGDSYNEQFF.

The table lists this clone with a few counts. DNA of the CDR3: TGTGCCAGTAGTACCCCCGGGACAGGGGGCCTGGGCTATGGCTACACCTTC. Protein: CASSTPGTGGLGYGYTF. The V call is TRBV19, the J call TRBJ1-2; 12 nucleotides line up with TRBD1. Germline CDR1 reads LNHDA; CDR2 reads SQIVND (reference sequence). V gave up 4 bases and J gave up 4 bases; unmatched junction bases: 10. CDR3 size: 17 residues. Complete variable domain (other parts from reference TRBV19 and TRBJ1-2): DGGITQSPKYLFRKEGQNVTLSCEQNLNHDAMYWYRQDPGQGLRLIYYSQIVNDFQKGDIAEGYSVSREKKESFPLTVTSAQKNPTAFYLCASSTPGTGGLGYGYTFGSGTRLTVV.

The genes are TRBV4-2 and TRBJ1-6; TRBD1 matches 9 bases. The CDR3 runs to 16 residues. Germline loops: CDR1 LGHNA, CDR2 YNFKEQ. V shed 2 bases, J shed 8 bases, and the junction held 7 bases outside the gene matches. The CDR3 protein is CASSQPGTGIDSPLHF. The CDR3 DNA is TGTGCCAGCAGCCAACCCGGGACAGGGATTGATTCACCCCTCCACTTT.

The V gene is TRBV7-2, the J gene TRBJ1-2, with 9 bases matching TRBD1. Germline CDR1 and CDR2: SGHTA and FQGNSA. CDR3 length equals 17 residues. J gave up 4 bases and V 3 bases, and 12 bases lay outside the gene matches. CDR3 protein: CASSFGTGSSLLYGYTF. Here the CDR3 DNA reads TGTGCCAGCAGCTTTGGGACAGGGTCCTCTCTACTCTATGGCTACACCTTC.

The chain uses TRBV18 and TRBJ2-7; D perhaps matches TRBD2 (6 bases). Trimming took 4 bases from V and 4 from J, leaving 17 bases between them. The CDR3 totals 15 residues. The germline gives CDR1 KGHSH, CDR2 LQKENI. The CDR3 sequence: CASSRDAGLIYEQYF. The CDR3 nucleotides read TGTGCCAGCTCACGGGACGCGGGACTCATATACGAGCAGTACTTC.

Here the CDR3 reads CASSFEVAGGFADTQYF. The CDR3 coding sequence is TGCGCCAGCAGCTTCGAGGTGGCGGGGGGTTTCGCAGATACGCAGTATTTT. V is TRBV5-1 and J is TRBJ2-3; TRBD2 matches 8 bases. The CDR3 runs to 17 residues. The junction had 12 bases not matched to a gene; V was cut back by 2 bases and J by 4 bases. Germline assignment: CDR1 SGHRS and CDR2 YFSETQ. The full variable domain, with the rest looked up from reference TRBV5-1 and TRBJ2-3, is KAGVTQTPRYLIKTRGQQVTLSCSPISGHRSVSWYQQTPGQGLQFLFEYFSETQRNKGNFPGRFSGRQFSNSRSEMNVSTLELGDSALYLCASSFEVAGGFADTQYFGPGTRLTVL.

In its sample, this clone was seen once. This chain connects TRBV15 to TRBJ2-7; weak D call: TRBD1 (5 bases). The CDR3 has 15 amino acids. Trimming left V 1 base short and J 2 bases short, with 12 bases between. Germline CDR1 LNHNV, CDR2 YYDKDF (reference sequence). The DNA of the CDR3 is TGTGCCACCAGCAGAGCGCCGGCAGGGCCCTACGAGCAGTACTTC. Protein: CATSRAPAGPYEQYF.

The chain uses TRBV5-1 and TRBJ1-4, with D possibly being TRBD1 (6 bases). CDR1 is SGHRS, CDR2 YFSETQ, per germline. V shed 3 bases and J shed 4 bases, with 22 bases lying between them. This CDR3 contains 18 residues. The CDR3 region is CASSYAPETGLLNEKLFF. Written as DNA, the CDR3 is TGCGCCAGCAGCTACGCACCGGAGACAGGCCTGCTTAATGAAAAACTGTTTTTT. Based on the CDR3 plus reference TRBV5-1 and TRBJ1-4, the full variable domain is KAGVTQTPRYLIKTRGQQVTLSCSPISGHRSVSWYQQTPGQGLQFLFEYFSETQRNKGNFPGRFSGRQFSNSRSEMNVSTLELGDSALYLCASSYAPETGLLNEKLFFGSGTQLSVL.

The V call is TRBV2, the J call TRBJ1-2; no firm D call. With 10 bases removed from V and 5 bases from J, the gap between germline ends came to 11 bases. The germline CDR1 and CDR2 sequences are SNHLY and FYNNEI. CDR3 length: 11 amino acids. The CDR3 DNA sequence: TGTGCCACCGCAACCTTTTATGGCTACACCTTC. It translates to CATATFYGYTF.

This clone has only one observation. The chain recombines TRBV4-1 with TRBJ2-2, with D possibly being TRBD2 (5 bases). Germline CDR1 MGHRA, CDR2 YSYEKL. V lost 1 base and J 6 bases, leaving 18 bases between the germline ends. CDR3 length equals 17 residues. CDR3 amino acids: CASSQVPFGGLSGELFF. The CDR3 region has the DNA TGCGCCAGCAGCCAAGTTCCCTTTGGAGGTTTGTCCGGGGAGCTGTTTTTT.

This chain uses TRBV6-4 with TRBJ2-7; D unresolved. The germline CDR1 and CDR2 sequences are MRHNA and SNTAGT. The CDR3 is 14 amino acids. V was pared by 2 bases and J by 2 bases, with 10 bases between. The CDR3 loop is CASSDRIHTYEQYF. Here the CDR3 DNA reads TGTGCCAGCAGTGACCGGATCCACACCTACGAGCAGTACTTC.